This T cell receptor beta chain came from a study of STAT5B mutations in CD4+ large granular lymphocyte leukemia. Study observations and caveats: No patients shared main leukemic clonotypes, though less than 30% appeared at low frequency elsewhere. Top patient clones used TRBV06 genes more often: 8/27 versus 2/35 in controls.

Trimming removed 3 bases at V and 2 bases at J, with 18 bases between. This CDR3 region has 17 residues. From germline, CDR1 is KGHSH and CDR2 LQKENI. The repertoire was sequenced with immunoSEQ multiplex PCR; TCRdb's copy has only in-frame clones and lacks some. This sample has about 21,000 clones, with about 71% found just once. Regarding this clone: Its antigen is as yet unknown.

The origin of this receptor is a human donor in good health. V and J are TRBV18 and TRBJ2-3; D is perhaps TRBD1 or TRBD2 (5 bases each). Sequenced material: CD4+ T cells from blood buffy coats. CDR3 loop: CASSPRGSDLYTDTQYF. CDR3 DNA: TGTGCCAGCTCACCTCGGGGCAGCGACCTGTACACAGATACGCAGTATTTT.